These 30 T cell receptor beta chains were all obtained from the same sample, sequenced in a study of T cell repertoires in cytomegalovirus infection. TCRdb independently ran MiXCR on the reads; one entry per CDR3 protein. The sample includes tens of thousands of distinct CDR3 sequences, 20% to 25% of them seen just once. No antigen has been identified for these receptors. The material was CD8+ T cells from cultured PBMCs, obtained from culture after CMV antigen stimulation. These receptors were taken from a human donor in good health (CMV status not recorded). Some clones in this sample may be carry-over from other donors' samples.

This clonotype was observed a few times. This chain joins TRBV4-1 and TRBJ2-7; D perhaps matches TRBD1 (5 bases). Germline lookup yields CDR1 MGHRA and CDR2 YSYEKL. This CDR3 is 14 amino acids long. Trimming took off 1 base at V and 4 bases at J, with 11 bases between the two ends. The CDR3 sequence: CASSQVHRPYEQYF. CDR3 DNA: TGCGCCAGCAGCCAAGTCCACAGGCCGTACGAGCAGTACTTC.

This clonotype appeared a few times. This chain links TRBV4-1 with TRBJ2-3, with D unclear. V lost 0 bases to trimming and J lost 8 bases, with 12 bases between them. The CDR3 totals 14 residues. CDR1 MGHRA and CDR2 YSYEKL come from the germline V gene. The CDR3 nucleotides are TGCGCCAGCAGCCAAGATCCCGCCAAAGGTACGCAGTATTTT. It translates to CASSQDPAKGTQYF.

The chain couples TRBV7-9 to TRBJ1-1, with D tentatively TRBD1 (5 bases). This CDR3 is built from 13 residues. CDR1 SEHNR and CDR2 FQNEAQ come from the germline V gene (reference sequence). V lost 2 bases and J 11 bases, leaving 15 bases between the germline ends. This CDR3 reads CASSLSQVDDAFF. DNA of the CDR3: TGTGCCAGCAGCTTATCACAGGTTGACGACGCTTTCTTT. Filled out from reference TRBV7-9 and TRBJ1-1, the complete variable domain reads DTGVSQNPRHKITKRGQNVTFRCDPISEHNRLYWYRQTLGQGPEFLTYFQNEAQLEKSRLLSDRFSAERPKGSFSTLEIQRTEQGDSAMYLCASSLSQVDDAFFGQGTRLTVV.

The sample holds many counts of this clonotype. V gene TRBV6-1 combines with J gene TRBJ2-7, with 7 bases fitting TRBD1. J lost 3 bases, V lost 3 bases, and 2 bases had no gene match. CDR3 length: 13 residues. Per germline, CDR1 MNHNS and CDR2 SASEGT. CDR3 region: CASSERGLYEQYF. In DNA, the CDR3 is TGTGCCAGCAGTGAGAGGGGGCTCTACGAGCAGTACTTC.

V usage is TRBV7-9 and J usage is TRBJ2-7, with D perhaps matching TRBD1 or TRBD2 (6 bases each). This CDR3 comprises 16 residues. The germline V and J ends were trimmed by 0 bases and 0 bases, with 12 bases remaining between them. Germline lookup yields CDR1 SEHNR and CDR2 FQNEAQ (reference sequence). CDR3 nucleotides: TGTGCCAGCAGCTTAGCGGGGGGCCTGAGCTCCTACGAGCAGTACTTC. This encodes CASSLAGGLSSYEQYF.

This clonotype has more than one count but fewer than ten. The chain couples TRBV7-8 to TRBJ1-5; unclear D gene. This CDR3 comprises 12 residues. V was pared by 8 bases and J by 7 bases, with 12 bases between. Looked up from germline, CDR1 is SGHVS and CDR2 is FQNEAQ. The CDR3 DNA reads TGTGCCAGCGGGTATGGGGTACAGCCCCAGCATTTT. Encoded protein: CASGYGVQPQHF.

The V gene is TRBV5-1, the J gene TRBJ1-2; D may be TRBD1 (5 bases). Germline-derived CDR1 and CDR2 are SGHRS and YFSETQ. Deletions cut 4 bases from V and 6 bases from J, with 13 bases between. This CDR3 comprises 13 residues. CDR3 amino acids: CASSPGSVNGYTF. The CDR3 region has the DNA TGCGCCAGCAGCCCAGGGTCGGTGAATGGCTACACCTTC.

The chain is built from TRBV2 and TRBJ1-5; D is ambiguous. The CDR3 contains 13 residues. Trimming cost V 3 bases and J 4 bases, with 7 bases left between them. Germline V lookup: CDR1 SNHLY, CDR2 FYNNEI. This CDR3 reads CASSDFGNQPQHF. CDR3 in DNA: TGTGCCAGCAGTGATTTCGGGAATCAGCCCCAGCATTTT.

The rearrangement uses TRBV20-1 and TRBJ1-5, with D tentatively TRBD1 (5 bases). From germline, CDR1 is DFQATT and CDR2 SNEGSKA (reference sequence). Trimming took 1 base from V and 1 from J, leaving 8 bases between them. CDR3 length: 14 residues. The CDR3 reads CSARGDASNQPQHF. The CDR3 nucleotides read TGCAGTGCTAGAGGGGACGCCAGCAATCAGCCCCAGCATTTT.

This clonotype was counted only a few times. This chain uses TRBV4-3 with TRBJ2-7; 8 nucleotides line up with TRBD1. This CDR3 region has 16 residues. From germline, CDR1 is LGHNA and CDR2 YSLEER. V lost 0 bases to trimming and J lost 5 bases; unmatched junction nucleotides: 9. The CDR3 protein is CASSQDGEDRVDEQYF. The CDR3 bases are TGCGCCAGCAGCCAAGATGGAGAGGACAGGGTGGACGAGCAGTACTTC.

As to this clonotype: The germline gene is not matched at one end of the junction; a read error may be the cause. This sequence joins TRBV7-7 and TRBJ2-5; TRBD2 matches at 7 bases. CDR1 and CDR2 (germline): SSHAT, FNYEAQ (reference sequence). CDR3 length equals 14 residues. CDR3 nucleotide sequence: TGTGCTAGCAGCTTCGCCGTGGAGCGGGGGACCCAGTACTTC. Translation: CASSFAVERGTQYF.

The V and J genes are TRBV6-2 or TRBV6-3 and TRBJ2-5; TRBD2 matches 11 bases. The CDR3 loop spans 16 amino acids. The germline CDR1 and CDR2 sequences are MNHEY and SVGEGT. J gave up 6 bases and V 3 bases, and 9 bases lay outside the gene matches. The chain's CDR3 is CASSYTTSGERKTQYF. In DNA, the CDR3 is TGTGCCAGCAGTTATACGACTAGCGGGGAGAGGAAGACCCAGTACTTC.

Ten or more counts support this clonotype. The chain recombines TRBV11-2 with TRBJ2-2; D possibly corresponds to TRBD1 (6 bases). Germline assignment: CDR1 SGHAT and CDR2 FQNNGV. This CDR3 has 16 amino acids. V lost 3 bases and J 4 bases, leaving 15 bases between the germline ends. CDR3 sequence: CASSLERGYSTGELFF. The DNA for the CDR3 is TGTGCCAGCAGCTTGGAGAGGGGGTATTCCACCGGGGAGCTGTTTTTT.

This clonotype has only a few counts. CDR3 amino acids: CASSLSWGRTEAFF. The CDR3 DNA reads as TGTGCCAGCAGTTTATCGTGGGGTAGGACTGAAGCTTTCTTT. The chain links TRBV27 to TRBJ1-1, with D unresolved. Germline V gene lookup returns CDR1 MNHEY and CDR2 SMNVEV (reference sequence). V dropped 0 bases and J dropped 5 bases, with 10 bases sitting between them. The CDR3 spans 14 residues.

The sample holds a few counts of this clonotype. This chain uses TRBV6-6 with TRBJ1-5; 8 bases match TRBD1. Germline lookup yields CDR1 MNHNY and CDR2 SVGAGI (reference sequence). V lost 6 bases, J lost 2 bases, and 9 bases stayed unmatched. This CDR3 is 16 amino acids long. CDR3: CASRETGDWGNQPQHF. The DNA for the CDR3 is TGTGCCAGCAGAGAGACAGGGGATTGGGGCAATCAGCCCCAGCATTTT.

This chain links TRBV12-3 or TRBV12-4 with TRBJ1-1; D not resolved. The CDR3 spans 12 residues. The germline V and J ends were trimmed by 5 bases and 7 bases, with 11 bases remaining between them. CDR3 region: CASSPSASEAFF. In DNA, the CDR3 is TGTGCCAGCAGTCCGAGCGCCAGTGAAGCTTTCTTT.

This clonotype has a handful of counts. The J gene is TRBJ2-2, the V gene TRBV5-6; no clear D gene. Germline CDR1 SGHDT, CDR2 YYEEEE. V was trimmed by 4 bases and J by 6 bases, leaving 10 bases between them. This CDR3 region has 13 residues. The CDR3 loop reads CASSTSSPGELFF. DNA for the CDR3: TGTGCCAGCAGCACCTCCAGCCCCGGGGAGCTGTTTTTT.

The chain is built from TRBV7-9 and TRBJ2-6, with D possibly being TRBD1 or TRBD2 (5 bases each). Trimming stripped 2 bases from V and 0 bases from J, with 11 bases between. There are 17 residues in the CDR3. Germline V lookup: CDR1 SEHNR, CDR2 FQNEAQ (reference sequence). CDR3 coding DNA: TGTGCCAGCAGCTTAAGGGACCCCGGCTCTGGGGCCAACGTCCTGACTTTC. Translation: CASSLRDPGSGANVLTF.

The rearrangement links TRBV7-2 to TRBJ1-1; unclear D gene. The CDR3 spans 16 residues. Germline CDR1 reads SGHTA; CDR2 reads FQGNSA. V was shortened by 6 bases and J by 3 bases, with 20 bases between the two germline ends. CDR3 region: CASSRSVAVWDTEAFF. CDR3 DNA sequence: TGTGCCAGCAGTCGGAGCGTGGCGGTGTGGGACACTGAAGCTTTCTTT.

This clonotype was found a few times. V gene TRBV7-6 combines with J gene TRBJ2-1, with TRBD2 matching over 7 bases. Germline CDR1 is SGHVS and CDR2 is FNYEAQ. The CDR3 contains 14 residues. V dropped 3 bases and J dropped 2; count of bases not matched to a gene: 1. The CDR3 here is CASSFGGTYNEQFF. As DNA, the CDR3 is TGTGCCAGCAGCTTCGGGGGGACCTACAATGAGCAGTTCTTC.

The sample holds one count of this clonotype. At one boundary the junction diverges from the germline segment, which might be a read error. The rearrangement links TRBV6-6 to TRBJ2-7; D assignment may be TRBD1 or TRBD2 (6 bases each). CDR1 MNHNY and CDR2 SVGAGI come from the germline V gene (reference sequence). This CDR3 has 12 amino acids. CDR3 loop: CAGGPSSYEQYF. CDR3 nucleotide sequence: TGCGCCGGGGGCCCGAGCTCCTACGAGCAGTACTTC.

Many counts were recorded for this clonotype. The V call is TRBV20-1, the J call TRBJ2-7; TRBD2 aligns across 7 bases. With V trimmed by 6 bases and J by 7 bases, 18 bases remained unmatched. The CDR3 contains 15 residues. CDR1 and CDR2 (germline): DFQATT, SNEGSKA (reference sequence). CDR3 in amino acids: CSARMTSNIRREQYF. The CDR3 DNA reads TGCAGTGCGCGGATGACTAGCAACATCCGGCGGGAGCAGTACTTC.

V usage is TRBV28 and J usage is TRBJ2-3, with D possibly being TRBD1 (5 bases). V was trimmed by 2 bases and J by 4 bases, leaving 10 bases between them. CDR1 is MDHEN, CDR2 SYDVKM, per germline. This CDR3 is 14 amino acids long. This CDR3 reads CASSLDSWSDTQYF. The CDR3 DNA sequence: TGTGCCAGCAGTTTAGACAGCTGGTCAGATACGCAGTATTTT.

Only a few counts were recorded for this clonotype. The chain employs TRBV12-3 or TRBV12-4 and TRBJ2-3, with 7 bases aligning to TRBD2. The CDR3 totals 17 residues. V lost 1 base, J lost 0 bases, and 7 bases stayed unmatched. CDR3 nucleotide sequence: TGTGCCAGCAGTTTAGTTCTGGAGCGGGGTAGCACAGATACGCAGTATTTT. The encoded protein is CASSLVLERGSTDTQYF.

The chain recombines TRBV6-2 or TRBV6-3 with TRBJ1-1, with unresolved D. There are 12 residues in the CDR3. CDR1 is MNHEY and CDR2 is SVGEGT in the germline V gene. The V end was cut by 8 bases, the J end by 0 bases, with 7 bases between. Here the CDR3 reads CASGELNTEAFF. As DNA, the CDR3 is TGTGCCAGCGGGGAATTGAACACTGAAGCTTTCTTT.

This clonotype has only a few counts. The chain is built from TRBV15 and TRBJ2-3, with D possibly matching TRBD2 (6 bases). V was trimmed by 5 bases and J by 2 bases, leaving 14 bases between them. CDR1 is LNHNV and CDR2 is YYDKDF in the germline V gene (reference sequence). This CDR3 is built from 15 residues. CDR3 amino acids: CATSRGVQNTDTQYF. The DNA of the CDR3 is TGTGCCACCAGCCGCGGGGTGCAAAACACAGATACGCAGTATTTT.

This chain connects TRBV12-3 or TRBV12-4 to TRBJ1-1; tentatively, D is TRBD1 (5 bases). The CDR3 has 14 amino acids. Trimming took off 3 bases at V and 4 bases at J, with 12 bases between the two ends. CDR3: CASSLGGDFTEAFF. Written as DNA, the CDR3 is TGTGCCAGCAGTTTGGGGGGAGACTTCACTGAAGCTTTCTTT.

The sample holds a few counts of this clonotype. The V gene is TRBV20-1, the J gene TRBJ1-2; TRBD1 is a possible D gene (6 bases). The ends were cut back, 1 base at V and 10 bases at J, with 19 bases in the middle. Germline values: CDR1 DFQATT, CDR2 SNEGSKA (reference sequence). CDR3 size: 14 residues. The CDR3 loop reads CSARVGQFLPYYTF. The CDR3 DNA follows: TGCAGTGCTAGAGTTGGACAGTTCCTTCCTTACTACACCTTC.

This chain connects TRBV7-2 to TRBJ2-3; D might be TRBD1 (5 bases). The CDR3 is 16 amino acids. Germline CDR1 is SGHTA and CDR2 is FQGNSA. V lost 1 base to trimming and J lost 1 base, with 12 bases between them. The CDR3, as DNA: TGTGCCAGCAGCTTAGTCCACAGGTTGGGCACAGATACGCAGTATTTT. This encodes CASSLVHRLGTDTQYF.

The chain employs TRBV7-6 and TRBJ2-1; D gene unclear. The V gene's germline CDR1 is SGHVS and CDR2 FNYEAQ. V lost 5 bases and J 2 bases, leaving 13 bases between the germline ends. The CDR3 totals 15 residues. The CDR3 spells CASSVPAFTYNEQFF. In DNA, the CDR3 is TGTGCCAGCAGCGTCCCGGCTTTTACCTACAATGAGCAGTTCTTC.